The 21 T cell receptor beta chains below were found in one sample sequenced in a study of cytomegalovirus exposure and HLA in healthy donors. PCR primers comprised 60 Vbeta and 13 Jbeta primers. Measured with immunoSEQ multiplex PCR; TCRdb has only the in-frame clones, and not every one. The sample includes roughly 63,000 clones, approximately 71% of them seen just once. Sequenced input: PBMCs. The receptors come from a man in his fifties or sixties in good health and CMV-seropositive.

The chain carries TRBV5-1 and TRBJ2-5; 10 bases fit TRBD2. Per the germline V gene, CDR1 is SGHRS and CDR2 is YFSETQ. There are 16 residues in the CDR3. The V and J ends lost 4 bases and 7 bases, in that order; junction bases with no gene match: 13. The CDR3 bases are TGCGCCAGCAGCCCCCAAGCGGGAGGGCCGCGGGGGACCCAGTACTTC. It specifies CASSPQAGGPRGTQYF.

This clone was seen just once. CDR3 region: CATLQVNTEAFF. CDR3 in DNA: TGTGCCACCTTACAGGTGAACACTGAAGCTTTCTTT. The chain couples TRBV28 to TRBJ1-1; D is perhaps TRBD1 (5 bases). The CDR3 loop spans 12 amino acids. Trimming stripped 10 bases from V and 0 bases from J, with 9 bases between. The germline gives CDR1 MDHEN, CDR2 SYDVKM. The full variable domain, completed using reference TRBV28 and TRBJ1-1, is DVKVTQSSRYLVKRTGEKVFLECVQDMDHENMFWYRQDPGLGLRLIYFSYDVKMKEKGDIPEGYSVSREKKERFSLILESASTNQTSMYLCATLQVNTEAFFGQGTRLTVV.

CDR3 bases: TGTGCCAGCAGTTCAGGGGTCAATCAGCCCCAGCATTTT. Translated, it gives CASSSGVNQPQHF. This chain connects TRBV6-4 to TRBJ1-5, with D maybe TRBD1 (6 bases). Germline V gives CDR1 MRHNA, CDR2 SNTAGT. Trimming removed 5 bases from V and 3 bases from J, with 8 bases in between. This CDR3 is built from 13 residues.

The chain's CDR3 is CASSSGEGDQPQHF. The CDR3, as DNA: TGCGCCAGCAGCAGCGGGGAGGGCGATCAGCCCCAGCATTTT. The chain carries TRBV5-1 and TRBJ1-5; D gene ambiguous. Germline V gives CDR1 SGHRS, CDR2 YFSETQ. The CDR3 runs to 14 residues. Trimming shortened V by 4 bases and J by 5 bases, and 13 bases separated the two germline ends.

The chain combines TRBV6-1 with TRBJ2-6; 7 bases agree with TRBD1. CDR3 length: 15 amino acids. Germline loops: CDR1 MNHNS, CDR2 SASEGT. Losses at the gene ends were 5 bases for V and 2 bases for J; bases not matched to a gene: 3. CDR3 amino acids: CASSPDRAGANVLTF. CDR3 DNA: TGTGCCAGCAGTCCTGACAGGGCTGGGGCCAACGTCCTGACTTTC.

The chain couples TRBV27 to TRBJ2-1; the D gene is possibly TRBD2 (6 bases). From germline, CDR1 is MNHEY and CDR2 SMNVEV (reference sequence). The CDR3 is 15 amino acids. V was clipped by 6 bases and J by 1 base, with 13 bases between them. This CDR3 reads CASRQTRESYNEQFF. CDR3 in DNA: TGTGCCAGCAGACAGACTAGAGAGTCCTACAATGAGCAGTTCTTC.

V usage is TRBV7-2 and J usage is TRBJ2-7, with 7 bases fitting TRBD1. The J segment lost 2 bases and the V segment lost 0 bases, leaving 7 bases of the junction unmatched. This CDR3 has 16 residues. Germline V CDR1 and CDR2: SGHTA, FQGNSA. The CDR3 reads CASSLARDRPTYEQYF. Here the CDR3 DNA reads TGTGCCAGCAGCTTAGCCCGGGACAGACCTACCTACGAGCAGTACTTC.

The sample holds many counts of this clone. The rearrangement links TRBV27 to TRBJ2-7, with a weak D call TRBD2 (6 bases). This CDR3 has 14 residues. The V gene's germline CDR1 is MNHEY and CDR2 SMNVEV (reference sequence). V shed 11 bases and J shed 0 bases, with 17 bases lying between them. CDR3 nucleotides: TGTGCCGCTAAGGAGCGGGTCAACTCCTACGAGCAGTACTTC. Amino acids: CAAKERVNSYEQYF.

The chain uses TRBV7-2 and TRBJ1-4; tentatively, D is TRBD1 (6 bases). V gave up 1 base and J gave up 3 bases, with 15 bases separating them. The length of the CDR3 is 17 residues. Germline CDR1 is SGHTA and CDR2 is FQGNSA. The CDR3 nucleotides read TGTGCCAGCAGCTTAGGTACAGGGTTTACGTCTAATGAAAAACTGTTTTTT. Translated: CASSLGTGFTSNEKLFF.

The chain couples TRBV7-9 to TRBJ1-4; weak D call: TRBD1 (6 bases). This CDR3 spans 14 amino acids. Trimming cost V 5 bases and J 4 bases, with 11 bases left between them. Germline values: CDR1 SEHNR, CDR2 FQNEAQ (reference sequence). The CDR3 region is CASSPTGLNEKLFF. In nucleotides, the CDR3 is TGTGCCAGCAGCCCGACAGGTCTTAATGAAAAACTGTTTTTT. Full variable domain (rest looked up from reference TRBV7-9 and TRBJ1-4): DTGVSQNPRHKITKRGQNVTFRCDPISEHNRLYWYRQTLGQGPEFLTYFQNEAQLEKSRLLSDRFSAERPKGSFSTLEIQRTEQGDSAMYLCASSPTGLNEKLFFGSGTQLSVL.

The V and J genes are TRBV9 and TRBJ1-2; D perhaps matches TRBD1 (6 bases). Germline assignment: CDR1 SGDLS and CDR2 YYNGEE. The CDR3 has 13 amino acids. The V gene lost 0 bases and the J gene lost 7 bases, with 10 bases spanning the gap. The CDR3 is CASSVGQASGYTF. CDR3 coding DNA: TGTGCCAGCAGCGTAGGACAGGCTAGTGGCTACACCTTC.

The V gene is TRBV11-2, the J gene TRBJ1-2; perhaps TRBD1 as D (6 bases). V gave up 1 base and J gave up 2 bases, with 11 bases separating them. The CDR3 contains 15 residues. The germline CDR1 and CDR2 sequences are SGHAT and FQNNGV. The chain's CDR3 is CASSLAPGANYGYTF. CDR3 bases: TGTGCCAGCAGCTTAGCCCCAGGGGCCAACTATGGCTACACCTTC.

This chain connects TRBV27 to TRBJ2-3, with D possibly TRBD1 on 5 matching bases. There are 15 residues in the CDR3. V shed 0 bases and J shed 4 bases, with 11 bases lying between them. Germline lookup yields CDR1 MNHEY and CDR2 SMNVEV (reference sequence). CDR3 protein: CASSLSVSGSDTQYF. The DNA for the CDR3 is TGTGCCAGCAGTTTATCAGTGTCAGGGTCAGATACGCAGTATTTT.

The chain uses TRBV25-1 and TRBJ2-7; the D is unclear. The CDR3 length is 12 residues. CDR1 MGHDK and CDR2 SYGVNS come from the germline V gene. V gave up 9 bases and J gave up 5 bases, with 14 bases separating them. The CDR3 DNA reads TGTGCCAGGGGTCCCAGGATCCACGAGCAGTACTTC. The encoded protein is CARGPRIHEQYF.

V is TRBV30 and J is TRBJ1-1; D call uncertain. Germline values: CDR1 GTSNPN, CDR2 SVGIG (reference sequence). V gave up 4 bases and J gave up 10 bases, with 25 bases separating them. The CDR3 length is 15 residues. The DNA of the CDR3 is TGTGCCTGGACCGCCCTCCCGGGAGCCAGGCCGGTAGCTTTCTTT. As protein: CAWTALPGARPVAFF.

The chain carries TRBV5-1 and TRBJ2-1; 11 nucleotides line up with TRBD2. Germline-derived CDR1 and CDR2 are SGHRS and YFSETQ. The CDR3 is 18 residues long. The trim removed 2 bases at V and 7 bases at J, leaving 14 bases unmatched. The CDR3: CASSLGLGRLAGRNEQFF. The CDR3 DNA is TGCGCCAGCAGCTTAGGCCTGGGTCGACTAGCGGGGAGAAATGAGCAGTTCTTC.

The gene calls are TRBV9 and TRBJ1-1; a weak D match, TRBD1 (6 bases). Per the germline V gene, CDR1 is SGDLS and CDR2 is YYNGEE. With 4 bases removed from V and 1 base from J, the gap between germline ends came to 17 bases. CDR3 length: 16 amino acids. The CDR3 loop is CASSTRQVGANTEAFF. Written as DNA, the CDR3 is TGTGCCAGCAGCACTCGACAGGTGGGCGCGAACACTGAAGCTTTCTTT.

CDR3 protein: CASRPTGNNQPQHF. The CDR3 coding sequence is TGTGCCAGCAGGCCCACAGGGAACAATCAGCCCCAGCATTTT. The genes are TRBV28 and TRBJ1-5; D possibly corresponds to TRBD1 (6 bases). The CDR3 loop spans 14 amino acids. Per the germline V gene, CDR1 is MDHEN and CDR2 is SYDVKM. V was cut by 6 bases and J by 3 bases, with 12 bases left in between.

The table lists this clone with a few counts. V is TRBV6-1 and J is TRBJ2-7; 10 bases fit TRBD2. This CDR3 has 15 amino acids. The germline V gene has CDR1 MNHNS and CDR2 SASEGT. The J segment lost 0 bases and the V segment lost 3 bases, leaving 2 bases of the junction unmatched. CDR3 region: CASSDRTSGSYEQYF. The CDR3 DNA reads TGTGCCAGCAGTGACCGGACTAGCGGCTCCTACGAGCAGTACTTC.

The V gene is TRBV19, the J gene TRBJ1-5; D is perhaps TRBD1 (5 bases). Trimming pared 6 bases from V and 1 base from J, leaving 13 bases between. Germline CDR1 reads LNHDA; CDR2 reads SQIVND (reference sequence). The CDR3 is 15 amino acids. The CDR3 sequence: CASSPEGRSNQPQHF. The CDR3 DNA reads as TGTGCCAGTAGCCCGGAGGGGAGGAGCAATCAGCCCCAGCATTTT.

This clone has only a few counts. The chain has TRBV27 and TRBJ2-3; D is possibly TRBD1 (6 bases). This CDR3 comprises 16 residues. V was cut by 7 bases and J by 1 base, with 18 bases left in between. Germline lookup yields CDR1 MNHEY and CDR2 SMNVEV (reference sequence). This CDR3 reads CASIAGVPSRTDTQYF. Written as DNA, the CDR3 is TGTGCCAGCATAGCAGGGGTCCCCTCACGCACAGATACGCAGTATTTT.